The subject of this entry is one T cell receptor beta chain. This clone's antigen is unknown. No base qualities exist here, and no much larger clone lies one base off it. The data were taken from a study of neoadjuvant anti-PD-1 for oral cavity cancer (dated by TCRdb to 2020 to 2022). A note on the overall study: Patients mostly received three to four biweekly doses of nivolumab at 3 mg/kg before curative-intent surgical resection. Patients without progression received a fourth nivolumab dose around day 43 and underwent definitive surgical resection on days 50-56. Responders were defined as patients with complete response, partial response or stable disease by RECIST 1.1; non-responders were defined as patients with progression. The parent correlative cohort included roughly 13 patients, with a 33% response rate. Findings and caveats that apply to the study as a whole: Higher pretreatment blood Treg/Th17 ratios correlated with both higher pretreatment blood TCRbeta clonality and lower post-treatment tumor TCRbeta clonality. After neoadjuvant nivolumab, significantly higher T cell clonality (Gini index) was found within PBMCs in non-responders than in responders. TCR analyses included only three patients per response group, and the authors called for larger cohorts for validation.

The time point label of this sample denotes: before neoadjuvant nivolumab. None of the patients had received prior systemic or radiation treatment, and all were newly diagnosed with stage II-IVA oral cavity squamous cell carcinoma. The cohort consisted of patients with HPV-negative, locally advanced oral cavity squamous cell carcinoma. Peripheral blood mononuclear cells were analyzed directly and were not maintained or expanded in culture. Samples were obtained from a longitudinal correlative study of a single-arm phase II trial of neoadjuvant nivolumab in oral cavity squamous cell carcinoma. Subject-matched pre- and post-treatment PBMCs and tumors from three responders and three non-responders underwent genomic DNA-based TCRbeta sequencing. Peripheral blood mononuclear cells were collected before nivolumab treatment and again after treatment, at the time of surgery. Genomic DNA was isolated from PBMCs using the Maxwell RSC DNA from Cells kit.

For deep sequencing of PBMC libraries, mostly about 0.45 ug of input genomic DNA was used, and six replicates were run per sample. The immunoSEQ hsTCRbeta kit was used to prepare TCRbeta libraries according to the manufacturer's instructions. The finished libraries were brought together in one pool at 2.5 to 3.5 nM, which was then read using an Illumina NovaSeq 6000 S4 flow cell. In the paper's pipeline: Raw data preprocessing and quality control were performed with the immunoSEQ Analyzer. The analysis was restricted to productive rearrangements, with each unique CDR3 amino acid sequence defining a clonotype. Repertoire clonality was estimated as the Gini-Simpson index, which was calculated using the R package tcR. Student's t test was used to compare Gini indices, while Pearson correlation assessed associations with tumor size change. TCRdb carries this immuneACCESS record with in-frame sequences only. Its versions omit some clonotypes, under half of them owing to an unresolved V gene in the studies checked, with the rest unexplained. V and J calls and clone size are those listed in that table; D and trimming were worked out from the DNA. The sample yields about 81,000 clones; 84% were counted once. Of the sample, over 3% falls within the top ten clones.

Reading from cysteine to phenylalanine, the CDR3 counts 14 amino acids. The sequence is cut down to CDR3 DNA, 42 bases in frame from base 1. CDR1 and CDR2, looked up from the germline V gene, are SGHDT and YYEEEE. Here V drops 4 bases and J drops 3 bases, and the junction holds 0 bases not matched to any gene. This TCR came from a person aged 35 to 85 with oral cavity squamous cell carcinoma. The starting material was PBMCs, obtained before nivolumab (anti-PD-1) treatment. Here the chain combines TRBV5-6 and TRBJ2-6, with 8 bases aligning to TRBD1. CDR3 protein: CASSTGGGANVLTF. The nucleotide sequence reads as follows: TGTGCCAGCAGCACAGGGGGTGGGGCCAACGTCCTGACTTTC.